The clone carrying this TCR beta chain was seen repeatedly, ten times or more. Its matching antigen is unknown. The sample is drawn from a study of neurological immune-mediated disorders. V lost 0 bases, J lost 4 bases, and 4 bases stayed unmatched. CDR3 size: 15 residues. Germline V gene lookup returns CDR1 SGDLS and CDR2 YYNGEE. General study findings and limits: The most TCR clonal expansion was seen in HTLV-1-associated myelopathy, whereas the least was seen in multiple sclerosis, below the level in healthy controls. The study phylogenetically grouped the repertoires of 18 of 34 multiple sclerosis patients into one related-CDR3 cluster, a possible signature.

The cDNA was produced through 5'RACE with 10-nucleotide random UMIs. TCRdb passed the 5' RACE reads through MiXCR, listing each CDR3 protein once. Here the sample spans under 75,000 distinct CDR3 sequences, roughly 3.5% being singletons. This clonotype was obtained from an older woman with multiple sclerosis. This sequence joins TRBV9 and TRBJ2-1; TRBD2 agrees at 7 bases. Material for sequencing was PBMCs. Here the CDR3 reads CASSVGGSTYNEQFF. In DNA, the CDR3 is TGTGCCAGCAGCGTAGGCGGGAGTACGTACAATGAGCAGTTCTTC.